This T cell receptor (beta chain) was retrieved from a study of CD8 T cells in Susac syndrome. Overall study findings and caveats: An acknowledgment was made by the study that its TCR sequencing and HLA analysis involved relatively few individuals.

Points on this clonotype: Its target is not known.

An input of about 0.45 to 1 ug of RNA was subjected to reverse transcription using random hexamers. Across 54 Vbeta and 13 Jbeta, immunoSEQ multiplex PCR amplified TCR beta CDR3. TCRdb passed the immunoSEQ multiplex PCR reads through MiXCR, listing each CDR3 protein once. The profile shows roughly 110,000 distinct CDR3 sequences, less than 95% of them singletons. Controls were healthy donors chosen to match patients in age and sex. This TCR was recovered from a human donor in good health. Material for sequencing was CD8+ T cells from PBMCs.

The CDR3 DNA follows: TGTGCCAGCAGCTTGGACCCTAAAGACAATGAGCAGTTCTTC. The encoded protein is CASSLDPKDNEQFF. The V and J genes are TRBV5-4 and TRBJ2-1, with no clear D. Germline V lookup: CDR1 SGHNT, CDR2 YYREEE (reference sequence). The CDR3 is made up of 14 amino acids. Trimming removed 0 bases at V and 5 bases at J, with 9 bases between.